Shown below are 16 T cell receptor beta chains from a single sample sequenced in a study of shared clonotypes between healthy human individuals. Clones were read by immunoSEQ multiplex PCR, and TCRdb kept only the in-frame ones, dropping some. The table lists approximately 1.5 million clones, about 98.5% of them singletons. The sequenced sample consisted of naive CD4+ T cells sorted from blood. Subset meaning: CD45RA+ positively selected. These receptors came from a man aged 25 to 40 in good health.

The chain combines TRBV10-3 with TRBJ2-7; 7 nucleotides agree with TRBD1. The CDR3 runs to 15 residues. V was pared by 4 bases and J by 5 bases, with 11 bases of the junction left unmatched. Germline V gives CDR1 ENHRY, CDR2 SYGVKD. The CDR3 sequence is CAISGGQTGKNEQYF. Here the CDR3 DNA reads TGTGCCATCAGTGGGGGCCAGACAGGGAAGAACGAGCAGTACTTC.

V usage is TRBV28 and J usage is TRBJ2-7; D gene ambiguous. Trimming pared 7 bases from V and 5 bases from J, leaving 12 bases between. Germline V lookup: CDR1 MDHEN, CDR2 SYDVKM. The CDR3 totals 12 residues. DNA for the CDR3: TGTGCCAGCACTACCTGGGGTGACGAGCAGTACTTC. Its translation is CASTTWGDEQYF.

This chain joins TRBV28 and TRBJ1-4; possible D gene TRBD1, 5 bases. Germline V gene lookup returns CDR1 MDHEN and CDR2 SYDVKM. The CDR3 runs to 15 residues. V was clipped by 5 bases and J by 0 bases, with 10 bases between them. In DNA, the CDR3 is TGTGCCAGCAGTACCCCGGGGGCAACTAATGAAAAACTGTTTTTT. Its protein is CASSTPGATNEKLFF.

The DNA for the CDR3 is TGTGCCAGCAGCTTATTAAGGCCCCTCGACTACGAGCAGTACTTC. This sequence encodes CASSLLRPLDYEQYF. The chain links TRBV7-2 to TRBJ2-7; D gene ambiguous. V dropped 2 bases and J dropped 3 bases, with 14 bases sitting between them. This CDR3 region has 15 residues. Germline V gene lookup returns CDR1 SGHTA and CDR2 FQGNSA.

As DNA, the CDR3 is TGTGCCAGCAGTGTCTTTGCAGGATCAAGCGCTCGCTCCTATGGCTACACCTTC. Its protein is CASSVFAGSSARSYGYTF. The gene calls are TRBV6-1 and TRBJ1-2, with no clear D. The CDR3 has 18 amino acids. Germline loops: CDR1 MNHNS, CDR2 SASEGT. V was clipped by 4 bases and J by 4 bases, with 25 bases between them.

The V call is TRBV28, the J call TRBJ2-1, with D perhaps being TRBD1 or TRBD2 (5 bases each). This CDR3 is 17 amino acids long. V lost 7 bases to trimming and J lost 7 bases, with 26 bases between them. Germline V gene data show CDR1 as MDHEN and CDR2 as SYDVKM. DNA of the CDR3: TGTGCCAGCACCCAACAACTCGGGGACCCCCGAGGAAATGAGCAGTTCTTC. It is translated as CASTQQLGDPRGNEQFF.

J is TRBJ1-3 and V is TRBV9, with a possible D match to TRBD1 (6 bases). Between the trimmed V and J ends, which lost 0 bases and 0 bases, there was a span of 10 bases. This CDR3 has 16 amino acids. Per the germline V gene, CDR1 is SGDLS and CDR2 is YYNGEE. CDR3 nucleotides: TGTGCCAGCAGCGTAGACAGGGTTCTCTCTGGAAACACCATATATTTT. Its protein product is CASSVDRVLSGNTIYF.

The CDR3 DNA reads as TGTGCCAGCAGACCGGACAGGGCGTCAGATACGCAGTATTTT. The encoded protein is CASRPDRASDTQYF. The chain has TRBV6-1 and TRBJ2-3, with TRBD1 identical over 8 bases. CDR1 and CDR2 from the germline V gene are MNHNS and SASEGT. V shed 6 bases, J shed 4 bases, and the junction held 6 bases outside the gene matches. CDR3 length equals 14 residues.

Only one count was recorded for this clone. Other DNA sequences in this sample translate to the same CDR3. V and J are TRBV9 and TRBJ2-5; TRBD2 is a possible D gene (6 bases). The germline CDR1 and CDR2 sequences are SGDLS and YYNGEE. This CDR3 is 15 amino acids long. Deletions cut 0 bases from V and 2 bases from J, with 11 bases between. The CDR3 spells CASSVATGGQETQYF. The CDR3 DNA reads TGTGCCAGCAGCGTAGCTACAGGAGGGCAAGAGACCCAGTACTTC.

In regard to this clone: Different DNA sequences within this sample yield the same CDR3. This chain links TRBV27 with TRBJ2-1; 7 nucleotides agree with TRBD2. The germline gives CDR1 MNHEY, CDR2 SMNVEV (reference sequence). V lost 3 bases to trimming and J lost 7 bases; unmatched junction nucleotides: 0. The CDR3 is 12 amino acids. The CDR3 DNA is TGTGCCAGCAGTTTGGGGGGGAATGAGCAGTTCTTC. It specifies CASSLGGNEQFF.

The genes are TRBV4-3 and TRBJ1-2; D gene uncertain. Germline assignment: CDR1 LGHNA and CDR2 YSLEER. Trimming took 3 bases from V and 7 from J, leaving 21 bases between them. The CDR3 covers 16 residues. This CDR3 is CASSQVWTAAGPGYTF. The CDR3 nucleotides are TGCGCCAGCAGCCAGGTGTGGACCGCCGCGGGTCCTGGCTACACCTTC.

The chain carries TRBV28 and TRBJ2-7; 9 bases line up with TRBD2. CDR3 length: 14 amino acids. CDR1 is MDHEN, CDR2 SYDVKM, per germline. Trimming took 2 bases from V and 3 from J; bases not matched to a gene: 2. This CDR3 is CASSLELAGYEQYF. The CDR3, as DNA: TGTGCCAGCAGTTTAGAACTAGCGGGCTACGAGCAGTACTTC. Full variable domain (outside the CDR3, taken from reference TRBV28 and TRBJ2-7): DVKVTQSSRYLVKRTGEKVFLECVQDMDHENMFWYRQDPGLGLRLIYFSYDVKMKEKGDIPEGYSVSREKKERFSLILESASTNQTSMYLCASSLELAGYEQYFGPGTRLTVT.

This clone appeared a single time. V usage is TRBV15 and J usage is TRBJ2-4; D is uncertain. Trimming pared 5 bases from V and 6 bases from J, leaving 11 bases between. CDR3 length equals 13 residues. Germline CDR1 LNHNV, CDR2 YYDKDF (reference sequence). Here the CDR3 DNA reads TGTGCCACCAGCCCCCACCCGAGAAACATTCAGTACTTC. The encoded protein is CATSPHPRNIQYF.

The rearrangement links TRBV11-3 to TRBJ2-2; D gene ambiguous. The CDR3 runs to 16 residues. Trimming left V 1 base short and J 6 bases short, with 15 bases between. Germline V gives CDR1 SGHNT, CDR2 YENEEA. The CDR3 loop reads CASSLADGSWSGELFF. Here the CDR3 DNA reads TGTGCCAGCAGCTTAGCCGACGGGTCTTGGTCCGGGGAGCTGTTTTTT.

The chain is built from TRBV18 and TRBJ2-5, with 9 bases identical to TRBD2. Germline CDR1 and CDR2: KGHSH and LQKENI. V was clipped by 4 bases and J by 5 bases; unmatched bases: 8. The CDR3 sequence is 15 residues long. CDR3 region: CASSLSGRGAETQYF. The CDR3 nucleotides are TGTGCCAGCTCACTTAGCGGGAGAGGTGCGGAGACCCAGTACTTC.

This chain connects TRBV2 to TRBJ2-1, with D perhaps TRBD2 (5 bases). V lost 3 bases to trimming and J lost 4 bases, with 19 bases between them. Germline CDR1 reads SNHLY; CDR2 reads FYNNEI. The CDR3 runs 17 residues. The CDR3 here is CASSDGYLASQYNEQFF. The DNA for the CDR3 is TGTGCCAGCAGTGACGGTTATTTAGCGTCTCAGTACAATGAGCAGTTCTTC. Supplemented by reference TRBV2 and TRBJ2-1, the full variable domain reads EPEVTQTPSHQVTQMGQEVILRCVPISNHLYFYWYRQILGQKVEFLVSFYNNEISEKSEIFDDQFSVERPDGSNFTLKIRSTKLEDSAMYFCASSDGYLASQYNEQFFGPGTRLTVL.